This TCR beta chain stems from a study of technical replicates of blood from several donors. Germline loops: CDR1 LNHNV, CDR2 YYDKDF (reference sequence). V lost 8 bases to trimming and J lost 1 base; unmatched junction nucleotides: 16. This CDR3 region has 17 residues. Sequencing was performed with immunoSEQ multiplex PCR; in TCRdb, only in-frame clones are kept and a portion is missing. Here the sample spans 45,000 to 60,000 clones, about 96% being singletons. The V gene is TRBV15, the J gene TRBJ1-2; 7 nucleotides line up with TRBD1. The TCR was taken from a human donor in good health. Material for sequencing was T cells isolated from PBMCs. CDR3 DNA: TGTGCCACCTCACCACCATGGACAGGAGAGATTAACTATGGCTACACCTTC. This sequence encodes CATSPPWTGEINYGYTF.